The present T cell receptor beta chain was sequenced within a study of T cell responses to AZD1222 COVID-19 vaccine. About the study: Pooled together were second doses at about 4 or about 12 weeks.

Assay: immunoSEQ multiplex PCR; the TCRdb copy retains only in-frame clones and omits some. The table records about 86,000 clones, over 85% of them present only once. This clone was detected only once. The CDR3 runs to 14 residues. The germline V gene encodes CDR1 SGHVS and CDR2 FQNEAQ. Trimming cost V 5 bases and J 3 bases, with 14 bases left between them. This chain connects TRBV7-8 to TRBJ2-7, with D possibly being TRBD2 (6 bases). The receptor was derived from an adult in good health. The starting material was peripheral blood, obtained on day 0 of AZD1222 vaccination. The CDR3 loop is CASSPEGWGYEQYF. The CDR3 DNA follows: TGTGCCAGCAGCCCGGAGGGTTGGGGCTACGAGCAGTACTTC.